Listed below are T cell receptor beta chains from one sample, sequenced in a study of low-dose radiotherapy and immunotherapy resistance in tumors. A single record per CDR3 protein comes from TCRdb applying MiXCR to the reads. The profile shows some 52,000 distinct CDR3 sequences, around 35% of them singletons. The source was PBMCs, collected after low-dose radiotherapy plus immunotherapy. These receptors were collected from a male donor with rectosigmoid adenocarcinoma. Each CDR3 is given with its conserved first and last residue. The order of the fields is clone size, V gene, CDR3 protein. The size field is filled for only some rows; it gives once, few, many or a size class.

many	TRBV5-1	CASSYGTQNPSTDTQYF
many	TRBV30	CAWRGQNDQPQHF
once	TRBV5-5	CASRRTGGESNQPQHF
many	TRBV10-3	CAIADGDQETQYF
.	TRBV6-2/TRBV6-3	CATTSTGKGDNQPQHF
.	TRBV5-4	CASSPDTNTGELFF
many	TRBV5-1	CASSLQTDRADEKLFF
many	TRBV12-3/TRBV12-4	CASSLDGLGGVNEQFF
medium-sized	TRBV6-8	CASTLGGLNYGYTF
few	TRBV29-1	CSVEENSNQPQHF
few	TRBV29-1	CSVPGLPNTEAFF
.	TRBV7-2	CASSFGGYASYEQYF
many	TRBV12-3/TRBV12-4	CASSLASSGGTVEQFF
.	TRBV27	CASSTDRTGADTGAFF
few	TRBV3-1	CASRDRGGSPLHF
many	TRBV7-8	CASSLPGGELFF
many	TRBV7-2	CASSFSGSRVTDTQYF
few	TRBV29-1	CSVDSGTSYNEQFF
many	TRBV12-3/TRBV12-4	CASGSRNQPQHF
many	TRBV11-2	CASSLARFVETQYF
.	TRBV28	CASVKSRPGAYEQYF
many	TRBV2	CASSEGQAHTTTNEQFF
.	TRBV15	CATSRVGVDEQFF
once	TRBV5-4	CASSLDSGGPPEQFF
.	TRBV20-1	CSAEDRELVGNEQFF
many	TRBV7-9	CASSLVSYEQYF
many	TRBV9	CASSVEFLGTSGEDTQYF
many	TRBV5-1	CASGTGGTGLYEQYF
.	TRBV20-1	CSVPGQGAYEQYF
many	TRBV7-2	CASSLATGNYNEQFF
.	TRBV15	CATSRDQGGGEAFF
.	TRBV5-3	CASTNQTSMYLCAGARTGFYEQYF
many	TRBV7-2	CASSTTREGSGGYTF
once	TRBV11-2	CASRPAGGPFRTDTQYF
many	TRBV7-8	CASSARTGSDTQYF
.	TRBV15	CATSRVGGAGANVLTF
many	TRBV7-6	CASSLGTGEASPLHF
.	TRBV10-2	CASKVGGGADTQYF
many	TRBV6-4	CASSPRLAASTDTQYF
many	TRBV6-2/TRBV6-3	CASSSYNYGYTF
.	TRBV7-8	CASSLGQGGYNEQFF
medium-sized	TRBV7-8	CASSRGRTSWDTQYF
.	TRBV13	CASSLGIGTQNNYGYTF
many	TRBV6-2/TRBV6-3	CASSVQGNGYTF
many	TRBV6-2/TRBV6-3	CASRGLLHDGELFF
many	TRBV12-3/TRBV12-4	CASSLALGGTYNEQFF
.	TRBV27	CASSLSTGGNEKLFF
few	TRBV20-1	CSPRDRGNQPQHF
many	TRBV7-2	CASSRDTKETQYF
.	TRBV20-1	CSARGGRVAGRYNEQFF
many	TRBV28	CASERSRGGYTF
few	TRBV28	CASSLRPTEAFF
many	TRBV6-2/TRBV6-3	CASSPTAQGPTYEQYF
many	TRBV20-1	CSARGRGQFGGEAFF
many	TRBV25-1	CASSEYGPATGELFF
many	TRBV20-1	CSARDRTSGRSEQYF
.	TRBV19	CASGTGGPRYGYTF
few	TRBV14	CASSQDSLSSYNEQFF